These 10 T cell receptor beta chains were sequenced from one sample in a study of breast tumors, draining lymph nodes, adjacent tissues (dated by TCRdb to between 2015 and 2016). Lymph node samples came from the axillary draining lymph nodes of breast cancer patients. Preparation of the library involved multiplex PCR. TCRdb names Illumina HiSeq 2000 as the instrument used. Using fastp at Q25 and MiXCR, TCRdb reprocessed the public reads and kept productive beta chains. Rows matching on CDR3 protein sequence are summarized as one entry with the most common DNA and genes. This sample has approximately 210,000 distinct CDR3 sequences in its table, and around 34% of those were observed once. Over 3.5% of the sample belongs to the ten largest clones. The material sequenced was axillary lymph node tissue. The receptors were sampled from a female donor with breast cancer. Some clones in this sample may be carry-over from other donors' samples.

Ten or more counts support this clonotype. The V gene is TRBV29-1, the J gene TRBJ2-5; 9 positions agree with TRBD2. V shed 7 bases and J 2 bases; nucleotides not matched to a gene: 8. Germline V gene data show CDR1 as SQVTM and CDR2 as ANQGSEA. The length of the CDR3 is 14 residues. The CDR3 nucleotides read TGCAGCGGTTTACTAGCGGGCAATCAAGAGACCCAGTACTTC. Protein sequence: CSGLLAGNQETQYF.

The CDR3 spells CASRPIGRGNTDTQYF. The CDR3 DNA reads as TGTGCCAGCAGGCCTATTGGACGGGGGAACACAGATACGCAGTATTTT. The chain combines TRBV14 with TRBJ2-3, with a possible D match to TRBD2 (6 bases). This CDR3 has 16 amino acids. Trimming pared 6 bases from V and 2 bases from J, leaving 18 bases between. Looked up from germline, CDR1 is SGHDN and CDR2 is FVKESK.

This clonotype showed up many times. The chain has TRBV7-3 and TRBJ2-3; 14 positions match TRBD2. J lost 4 bases, V lost 4 bases, and 4 bases had no gene match. The CDR3 runs 16 residues. The germline V gene encodes CDR1 SGHTA and CDR2 FQGTGA. CDR3: CASSWGLAGVADTQYF. Written as DNA, the CDR3 is TGTGCCAGCAGCTGGGGACTAGCGGGAGTGGCAGATACGCAGTATTTT. The whole variable domain, remainder taken from reference TRBV7-3 and TRBJ2-3, is GAGVSQTPSNKVTEKGKYVELRCDPISGHTALYWYRQSLGQGPEFLIYFQGTGAADDSGLPNDRFFAVRPEGSVSTLKIQRTERGDSAVYLCASSWGLAGVADTQYFGPGTRLTVL.

This sequence joins TRBV19 and TRBJ2-1; 9 bases fit TRBD1. CDR1 and CDR2 (germline): LNHDA, SQIVND (reference sequence). This CDR3 comprises 15 residues. The trim removed 1 base at V and 8 bases at J, leaving 6 bases unmatched. Here the CDR3 reads CASSIGGTGRDEQFF. The CDR3 DNA is TGTGCCAGTAGTATAGGTGGGACAGGGAGGGATGAGCAGTTCTTC. The full variable domain, in which reference TRBV19 and TRBJ2-1 provide the parts outside the CDR3, is DGGITQSPKYLFRKEGQNVTLSCEQNLNHDAMYWYRQDPGQGLRLIYYSQIVNDFQKGDIAEGYSVSREKKESFPLTVTSAQKNPTAFYLCASSIGGTGRDEQFFGPGTRLTVL.

This clonotype was recorded at least ten times. The chain recombines TRBV12-3 or TRBV12-4 with TRBJ2-1; 10 nucleotides agree with TRBD2. The J segment lost 8 bases and the V segment lost 7 bases, leaving 5 bases of the junction unmatched. CDR3 length: 13 residues. The CDR3 DNA reads TGTGCCAGCAAGGGGACTAGCGTCCATGAGCAGTTCTTC. Protein: CASKGTSVHEQFF.

The sample holds many counts of this clonotype. The rearrangement uses TRBV19 and TRBJ2-1; D is possibly TRBD1 (6 bases). V dropped 0 bases and J dropped 10 bases, with 10 bases sitting between them. Germline V gene sequence: CDR1 LNHDA, CDR2 SQIVND (reference sequence). The CDR3 is 13 amino acids. CDR3 nucleotide sequence: TGTGCCAGTAGTATAGAGGGGACAAAAGAGCAGTTCTTC. It encodes CASSIEGTKEQFF.

Comment on this clonotype: One junction end disagrees with the germline gene, perhaps due to a read error. The V gene is TRBV7-9, the J gene TRBJ1-2, with 12 positions matching TRBD1. This CDR3 region has 16 residues. Germline V gene data show CDR1 as SEHNR and CDR2 as FQNEAQ (reference sequence). CDR3 amino acids: CASSLRGGQGAHGYTF. The CDR3 DNA sequence: TGTGCCAGCAGCCTTCGAGGGGGACAGGGGGCGCATGGCTACACCTTT.

At least ten counts were recorded for this clonotype. This sequence joins TRBV2 and TRBJ2-5; maybe TRBD1 (7 bases). The CDR3 is 15 residues long. Trimming left V 4 bases short and J 5 bases short, with 17 bases between. Germline assignment: CDR1 SNHLY and CDR2 FYNNEI. CDR3 nucleotide sequence: TGTGCCAGCAGTGGATTCAGGGGGGTCCGGGAGACCCAGTACTTC. Amino acid sequence: CASSGFRGVRETQYF. The full variable domain, its missing parts supplied by reference TRBV2 and TRBJ2-5, is EPEVTQTPSHQVTQMGQEVILRCVPISNHLYFYWYRQILGQKVEFLVSFYNNEISEKSEIFDDQFSVERPDGSNFTLKIRSTKLEDSAMYFCASSGFRGVRETQYFGPGTRLLVL.

This clonotype has at least ten counts. V gene TRBV20-1 combines with J gene TRBJ2-1; D is possibly TRBD1 (5 bases). The ends were cut back, 1 base at V and 4 bases at J, with 17 bases in the middle. Germline values: CDR1 DFQATT, CDR2 SNEGSKA (reference sequence). The CDR3 contains 16 residues. CDR3 loop: CSARVHQPGMYNEQFF. CDR3 sequence (DNA): TGCAGTGCTAGAGTACACCAGCCAGGGATGTACAATGAGCAGTTCTTC.

This clonotype appeared many times. The chain employs TRBV11-2 and TRBJ1-6; D possibly corresponds to TRBD1 (6 bases). The V gene lost 3 bases and the J gene lost 10 bases, with 13 bases spanning the gap. The CDR3 has 14 amino acids. CDR1 SGHAT and CDR2 FQNNGV come from the germline V gene. The CDR3 here is CASSFPIRGSPLHF. CDR3 nucleotide sequence: TGTGCCAGCAGCTTTCCTATCAGGGGCTCACCCCTCCACTTT.